A single sample is the source of the 23 T cell receptor beta chains below, sequenced in a study of neurological immune-mediated disorders. From the 5' RACE reads, TCRdb called clonotypes with MiXCR, one entry per CDR3 protein. The data contain around 70,000 distinct CDR3 sequences, roughly 3% of them singletons. Material for sequencing was PBMCs. Receptors were obtained from a woman between 50 and 59 years old with multiple sclerosis.

This clonotype was picked up a small number of times. The junction departs from germline at one end; a sequencing error may be responsible. The chain carries TRBV7-3 and TRBJ2-3; TRBD2 aligns across 10 bases. This CDR3 spans 15 amino acids. Germline CDR1 is SGHTA and CDR2 is FQGTGA. The CDR3 bases are TGTGCCAGCAGCCACCGGACTAGCGGCACAGATACGAAGTATTTT. Residues: CASSHRTSGTDTKYF.

This clonotype has at least ten counts. This sequence joins TRBV20-1 and TRBJ2-5; TRBD1 aligns across 11 bases. The germline V gene has CDR1 DFQATT and CDR2 SNEGSKA (reference sequence). CDR3 length: 17 amino acids. V trimming: 0 bases; J trimming: 6 bases; junction bases outside the gene matches: 12. CDR3 nucleotide sequence: TGCAGTGCTAGAGATCCCCGCGGACAGGGGGCGTCTCAGACCCAGTACTTC. Translating it yields CSARDPRGQGASQTQYF.

This clonotype was seen many times. The CDR3 DNA sequence: TGTGCCAGCTCACCACGGAGAAGAGAGACCCAGTACTTC. Amino acid sequence: CASSPRRRETQYF. The chain joins TRBV18 to TRBJ2-5, with unresolved D. The CDR3 totals 13 residues. Per the germline V gene, CDR1 is KGHSH and CDR2 is LQKENI. V was clipped by 1 base and J by 4 bases, with 7 bases between them.

The genes are TRBV11-3 and TRBJ2-1; possible D gene TRBD2, 6 bases. V lost 5 bases and J lost 8, with 25 bases in between. The CDR3 has 17 amino acids. Germline CDR1 is SGHNT and CDR2 is YENEEA. The CDR3 nucleotides are TGTGCCAGCAGCCCCGGGAGCGATGGCGGGGCTTGGGATGAGCAGTTCTTC. Translating it yields CASSPGSDGGAWDEQFF.

This clonotype was counted at least ten times. V usage is TRBV5-1 and J usage is TRBJ2-5; D unresolved. Trimming pared 0 bases from V and 7 bases from J, leaving 7 bases between. Germline CDR1 is SGHRS and CDR2 is YFSETQ. This CDR3 comprises 12 residues. The CDR3 spells CASSLEGPTQYF. The CDR3 nucleotides are TGCGCCAGCAGCTTGGAGGGCCCGACCCAGTACTTC.

In its sample, this clonotype was seen many times. CDR3 sequence: CASSSTIRTRGETQYF. In DNA form, the CDR3 reads TGTGCCAGCAGCTCGACAATCAGGACCCGAGGGGAGACCCAGTACTTC. The chain links TRBV7-2 to TRBJ2-5, with D perhaps matching TRBD2 (5 bases). Germline loops: CDR1 SGHTA, CDR2 FQGNSA. Deletions cut 4 bases from V and 5 bases from J, with 20 bases between. CDR3 length: 16 amino acids.

This clonotype was counted a few times. This may arise from a read error, as a much more abundant clone is one base away. The chain combines TRBV5-1 with TRBJ1-6; TRBD1 aligns across 7 bases. The CDR3 totals 14 residues. CDR1 and CDR2 from the germline V gene are SGHRS and YFSETQ. CDR3 region: CASSQDRTWSPLNF. The CDR3 coding sequence is TGCGCCAGCAGCCAGGACAGGACCTGGTCACCCCTCAACTTT.

Ten or more counts support this clonotype. The chain uses TRBV20-1 and TRBJ2-5; tentatively, D is TRBD2 (6 bases). The CDR3 has 16 residues. The germline CDR1 and CDR2 sequences are DFQATT and SNEGSKA (reference sequence). With 1 base removed from V and 1 base from J, the gap between germline ends came to 16 bases. The chain's CDR3 is CSARAGRGETQETQYF. CDR3 sequence (DNA): TGCAGTGCTAGAGCCGGGCGGGGAGAGACCCAAGAGACCCAGTACTTC.

This clonotype was counted many times. The chain recombines TRBV20-1 with TRBJ2-3; D may be TRBD2 (6 bases). Trimming left V 6 bases short and J 2 bases short, with 18 bases between. From germline, CDR1 is DFQATT and CDR2 SNEGSKA (reference sequence). The CDR3 spans 15 residues. CDR3: CSAPPSSEPTDTQYF. CDR3 DNA sequence: TGCAGTGCCCCGCCCTCTAGCGAGCCCACAGATACGCAGTATTTT.

This clonotype was observed many times. The V and J genes are TRBV5-1 and TRBJ2-1; D is possibly TRBD1 (6 bases). Germline V gives CDR1 SGHRS, CDR2 YFSETQ. The CDR3 runs 12 residues. V was shortened by 4 bases and J by 7 bases, with 9 bases between the two germline ends. The CDR3 nucleotides are TGCGCCAGCAGCATCCAGGGGAATGAGCAGTTCTTC. This translates into CASSIQGNEQFF.

The sample holds many counts of this clonotype. The V and J genes are TRBV20-1 and TRBJ1-2; possible D gene TRBD1, 5 bases. The ends were cut back, 4 bases at V and 7 bases at J, with 19 bases in the middle. CDR1 is DFQATT, CDR2 SNEGSKA, per germline (reference sequence). The CDR3 spans 14 residues. The CDR3 DNA sequence: TGCAGTGCTACTAGGACAAAACGGGGGTTTGGCTACACCTTC. Translation gives CSATRTKRGFGYTF.

This clonotype came up many times. The CDR3 DNA is TGCAGTGCTAGAGATCGGCAGACCCAAGAGACCCAGTACTTC. Encoded protein: CSARDRQTQETQYF. V is TRBV20-1 and J is TRBJ2-5; no clear D gene. V lost 0 bases to trimming and J lost 1 base, with 9 bases between them. CDR3 size: 14 residues. The germline CDR1 and CDR2 sequences are DFQATT and SNEGSKA (reference sequence).

This clonotype appeared many times. One end of the junction varies from germline; a read error may be responsible. CDR3 protein: CASSLGLAGYNEQFF. The CDR3 DNA sequence: TGTGCCAGCAGCTTAGGGCTAGCGGGGTACAATGAGCAGTTCTTC. The chain couples TRBV5-1 to TRBJ2-1; TRBD2 agrees at 9 bases. Germline values: CDR1 SGHRS, CDR2 YFSETQ. The CDR3 consists of 15 residues.

In this sample, this clonotype turned up many times. The V gene is TRBV5-1, the J gene TRBJ1-5; D is ambiguous. V lost 0 bases, J lost 0 bases, and 7 bases lay in between. CDR3 length: 15 amino acids. Per the germline V gene, CDR1 is SGHRS and CDR2 is YFSETQ. CDR3 nucleotides: TGCGCCAGCAGCTTGGGTACGAATAGCAATCAGCCCCAGCATTTT. This sequence encodes CASSLGTNSNQPQHF.

This clonotype was seen at least ten times. V gene TRBV20-1 combines with J gene TRBJ1-5, with a possible D match to TRBD1 (5 bases). V lost 1 base to trimming and J lost 7 bases, with 17 bases between them. Germline V gene lookup returns CDR1 DFQATT and CDR2 SNEGSKA (reference sequence). This CDR3 comprises 15 residues. CDR3 region: CSARAGTSKYQPQHF. In DNA, the CDR3 is TGCAGTGCTAGAGCCGGGACTTCTAAGTACCAGCCCCAGCATTTT.

This clonotype was seen many times. This chain connects TRBV20-1 to TRBJ1-4; 10 positions agree with TRBD1. The V and J ends lost 6 bases and 4 bases, in that order; junction bases with no gene match: 14. CDR1 DFQATT and CDR2 SNEGSKA come from the germline V gene (reference sequence). The CDR3 covers 17 residues. The CDR3 nucleotides are TGCAGTGCGCCGGCAGTTGGACAGGGGGGCCATAATGAAAAACTGTTTTTT. It specifies CSAPAVGQGGHNEKLFF.

In this sample, this clonotype turned up many times. DNA of the CDR3: TGTGCCAGCAGTGGCAGGGTTGATGAGCAGTTCTTC. It translates to CASSGRVDEQFF. The rearrangement uses TRBV2 and TRBJ2-1; tentative D call: TRBD1 (5 bases). V shed 4 bases and J shed 8 bases, with 9 bases lying between them. Germline loops: CDR1 SNHLY, CDR2 FYNNEI. The CDR3 has 12 amino acids. Full variable domain (outside the CDR3, taken from reference TRBV2 and TRBJ2-1): EPEVTQTPSHQVTQMGQEVILRCVPISNHLYFYWYRQILGQKVEFLVSFYNNEISEKSEIFDDQFSVERPDGSNFTLKIRSTKLEDSAMYFCASSGRVDEQFFGPGTRLTVL.

This clonotype was picked up many times. V is TRBV11-2 and J is TRBJ2-5; possible D gene TRBD2, 6 bases. The CDR3 covers 17 residues. The germline gives CDR1 SGHAT, CDR2 FQNNGV. The germline V and J ends were trimmed by 5 bases and 2 bases, with 21 bases remaining between them. CDR3 sequence: CASSPLPGRGTQETQYF. The CDR3 region has the DNA TGTGCCAGCAGCCCCCTCCCGGGGCGAGGGACTCAAGAGACCCAGTACTTC.

This clonotype has at least ten counts. The rearrangement joins TRBV5-1 to TRBJ2-3; no clear D gene. Trimming took off 4 bases at V and 3 bases at J, with 15 bases between the two ends. The CDR3 consists of 15 residues. Germline V gene sequence: CDR1 SGHRS, CDR2 YFSETQ. The CDR3 protein is CASSPGNRRTDTQYF. The CDR3 DNA reads TGCGCCAGCAGCCCAGGTAACAGAAGGACAGATACGCAGTATTTT.

The table lists this clonotype with many counts. The chain combines TRBV27 with TRBJ2-7; TRBD1 agrees at 10 bases. The CDR3 covers 14 residues. The J segment lost 3 bases and the V segment lost 5 bases, leaving 4 bases of the junction unmatched. In germline, CDR1 is MNHEY, CDR2 SMNVEV (reference sequence). The CDR3 protein is CASSTRTGGYEQYF. In DNA, the CDR3 is TGTGCCAGCAGTACCAGGACAGGGGGCTACGAGCAGTACTTC.

This clonotype was counted many times. This chain connects TRBV10-3 to TRBJ1-5; 11 nucleotides match TRBD1. Germline V gene lookup returns CDR1 ENHRY and CDR2 SYGVKD. V lost 10 bases, J lost 2 bases, and 10 bases stayed unmatched. This CDR3 is 16 amino acids long. The DNA of the CDR3 is TGTGCCACCTCCGGGGGACAGGGGGATGGCAATCAGCCCCAGCATTTT. Encoded protein: CATSGGQGDGNQPQHF.

This clonotype was recorded at least ten times. This chain links TRBV5-1 with TRBJ2-7, with TRBD1 matching over 8 bases. V was pared by 4 bases and J by 4 bases, with 4 bases of the junction left unmatched. This CDR3 is built from 13 residues. Germline V gives CDR1 SGHRS, CDR2 YFSETQ. CDR3 region: CASSPDRVYEQYF. The CDR3 region has the DNA TGCGCCAGCAGCCCGGACAGGGTGTACGAGCAGTACTTC.

At least ten counts were recorded for this clonotype. V gene TRBV5-5 combines with J gene TRBJ2-1, with 8 positions matching TRBD2. The germline CDR1 and CDR2 sequences are SGHKS and YYEKEE (reference sequence). V shed 4 bases and J 3 bases; nucleotides not matched to a gene: 12. This CDR3 has 17 residues. CDR3 nucleotides: TGTGCCAGCAGCCTTCTAGCGGGCCGGGGGGTCTACAATGAGCAGTTCTTC. This sequence encodes CASSLLAGRGVYNEQFF.